This TCR beta chain was observed in a study of vaccination effects on CD4 cells after COVID-19. Across the whole study: Participants received two doses of either the BNT162b2 or mRNA-1273 vaccine.

Study conclusions and caveats: Only 1 of 255 vaccine-induced clones from healthy vaccinees cross-reacted with common cold coronaviruses.

Assay used: immunoSEQ multiplex PCR; TCRdb lists only in-frame clones, some missing. This repertoire shows around 55,000 clones, 70% found once; its top ten account for approximately 20%. Before sequencing, viral peptide pools were used by the ViraFEST assay to expand antigen-specific CD4+ T cells. The culture ran for roughly 10 days before CD4+ T cells were isolated. No vaccinee had earlier SARS-CoV-2 infection, and nucleocapsid antibodies were negative. Wells containing 1.5 million to 2.5 million PBMC each were cultured with around 9.1 IU/ml IL-2 and about 9.7 ug/ml peptides. Each culture had half its medium swapped for IL-2 medium on days 3 and 7. Germline values: CDR1 SGHTA, CDR2 FQGNSA. Trimming shortened V by 10 bases and J by 1 base, and 20 bases separated the two germline ends. The CDR3 runs 15 residues. This clone was found once. Its target is unknown.

The rearrangement joins TRBV7-2 to TRBJ2-7; D possibly corresponds to TRBD2 (6 bases). The sample was CD4+ T cells from PBMCs cultured with SARS-CoV-2 spike peptides, taken before COVID-19 vaccination. The clonotype comes from a human donor who received a COVID-19 vaccine. For the CDR3, the DNA is TGTGCCACCGCCCTCGGAGGGCTAGGATCCTACGAGCAGTACTTC. Amino acids: CATALGGLGSYEQYF.